Reported below is one T cell receptor beta chain. Produced via immunoSEQ multiplex PCR; TCRdb's table is partial and in-frame only. The table includes 2 million to 2.5 million clones, approximately 94% detected once. The data stem from a study of shared clonotypes between healthy human individuals. V lost 6 bases and J lost 4, with 3 bases in between. The length of the CDR3 is 10 residues. The germline V gene has CDR1 WNHNN and CDR2 SYGVQD (reference sequence). This sequence was found in a man in his late teens or twenties in good health. Some clones in this sample may be carry-over from other donors' samples. The chain is built from TRBV10-1 and TRBJ2-5; D is uncertain. What was sequenced was naive CD4+ T cells from PBMCs. Stated subset: CD45RA+ positively selected. The CDR3 DNA reads TGCGCCAGCAGACCAGAGACCCAGTACTTC. It translates to CASRPETQYF.